This T cell receptor (beta chain) was sequenced in a study of T cells after yellow fever vaccination. Study context: Libraries from low-cell-number fractions were prepared with the SMART-Seq v4 Ultra Low Input RNA kit.

The table lists this clonotype with many counts. Its matching antigen is unknown. Study-level points and caveats: One caveat is that FACS-sorted repertoires could contain abundant clonotypes contaminating from the bulk population. The study found a weaker secondary response that peaked faster, day 5 versus 15. Reappearance after the booster was observed for most primary-vaccination clones (roughly 97% CD4, about 91% CD8).

Germline V gene sequence: CDR1 SQVTM, CDR2 ANQGSEA. The CDR3 runs 11 residues. Trimming removed 6 bases at V and 4 bases at J, with 7 bases between. Via MiXCR, TCRdb re-called the 5' RACE reads, giving one row per CDR3 protein. The data show over 250,000 distinct CDR3 sequences, 4.1% seen once. This receptor was identified in a man between 18 and 29 years old who received the YFV17D yellow fever vaccine. The chain combines TRBV29-1 with TRBJ1-3; D remains ambiguous. Here the sequenced sample was PBMCs, taken 5 days after the yellow fever booster vaccination. CDR3 nucleotide sequence: TGCAGCGTAAACCAGGGAAACACCATATATTTT. Translating gives CSVNQGNTIYF.